These 20 T cell receptor beta chains came from one sample sequenced in a study of cytomegalovirus exposure and HLA in healthy donors. Both 60 Vbeta primers and 13 Jbeta primers went into the PCR. Repertoires were generated with immunoSEQ multiplex PCR, while TCRdb's copy carries only in-frame clones and drops some. The sample holds 150,000 or so clones, around two thirds seen once. Sequenced: PBMCs. Receptors originate from a woman between 18 and 30 years old in good health and CMV-seronegative.

The table lists this clone with a few counts. This sequence joins TRBV28 and TRBJ1-1; tentatively, D is TRBD1 (5 bases). Germline V gene data show CDR1 as MDHEN and CDR2 as SYDVKM. V gave up 10 bases and J gave up 2 bases, with 17 bases separating them. The CDR3 length is 14 residues. CDR3 loop: CATTIITGNTEAFF. CDR3 coding DNA: TGTGCCACTACAATAATTACAGGTAACACTGAAGCTTTCTTT.

The V and J genes are TRBV28 and TRBJ1-1; tentatively, D is TRBD1 (6 bases). This CDR3 has 15 residues. V lost 5 bases to trimming and J lost 0 bases, with 13 bases between them. In germline, CDR1 is MDHEN, CDR2 SYDVKM. CDR3 nucleotide sequence: TGTGCCAGCAGTCCCCTGACAGGCATGAACACTGAAGCTTTCTTT. Its translation: CASSPLTGMNTEAFF.

The V gene is TRBV15, the J gene TRBJ2-7; D is ambiguous. From germline, CDR1 is LNHNV and CDR2 YYDKDF (reference sequence). This CDR3 has 14 residues. Trimming took off 0 bases at V and 6 bases at J, with 12 bases between the two ends. This CDR3 reads CATSRDLGGVEQYV. In DNA, the CDR3 is TGTGCCACCAGCAGAGATCTTGGCGGAGTCGAGCAGTACGTC.

V and J are TRBV19 and TRBJ1-5; 8 bases map to TRBD1. J lost 4 bases, V lost 6 bases, and 8 bases had no gene match. The CDR3 is made up of 15 amino acids. Germline CDR1 and CDR2: LNHDA and SQIVND (reference sequence). The CDR3 region is CASRWQGAFNQPQHF. CDR3 sequence (DNA): TGTGCCAGTAGGTGGCAGGGGGCTTTTAATCAGCCCCAGCATTTT.

This chain links TRBV19 with TRBJ1-2; perhaps TRBD1 as D (6 bases). Trimming took off 5 bases at V and 6 bases at J, with 13 bases between the two ends. Looked up from germline, CDR1 is LNHDA and CDR2 is SQIVND (reference sequence). The CDR3 runs to 13 residues. The CDR3 coding sequence is TGTGCCAGTAGTGCGACAGGTGTCCATGGCTACACCTTC. It yields the protein CASSATGVHGYTF. Full variable domain (remainder filled in from reference TRBV19 and TRBJ1-2): DGGITQSPKYLFRKEGQNVTLSCEQNLNHDAMYWYRQDPGQGLRLIYYSQIVNDFQKGDIAEGYSVSREKKESFPLTVTSAQKNPTAFYLCASSATGVHGYTFGSGTRLTVV.

The rearrangement links TRBV5-1 to TRBJ2-3; TRBD1 agrees at 11 bases. This CDR3 has 15 amino acids. The J segment lost 3 bases and the V segment lost 3 bases, leaving 3 bases of the junction unmatched. Germline-derived CDR1 and CDR2 are SGHRS and YFSETQ. CDR3 sequence: CASSSGTGGTDTQYF. The CDR3 DNA sequence: TGCGCCAGCAGCTCCGGGACAGGGGGGACAGATACGCAGTATTTT.

CDR3 region: CASSDLPDGYTF. DNA for the CDR3: TGTGCCAGCAGTGACCTCCCCGATGGCTACACCTTC. The V gene is TRBV25-1, the J gene TRBJ1-2; D unresolved. The V end lost 3 bases, the J end lost 6 bases, and 8 bases lay between the germline ends. The length of the CDR3 is 12 residues. The germline V gene encodes CDR1 MGHDK and CDR2 SYGVNS.

V is TRBV6-5 and J is TRBJ2-4, with D tentatively TRBD2 (5 bases). Germline V gene sequence: CDR1 MNHEY, CDR2 SVGAGI. V shed 0 bases and J shed 13 bases, with 10 bases lying between them. This CDR3 is 12 amino acids long. The CDR3 nucleotides read TGTGCCAGCAGTTACTCGAACGGGGAACAGTACTTC. Translation gives CASSYSNGEQYF.

The gene calls are TRBV4-3 and TRBJ2-2; tentatively, D is TRBD2 (5 bases). V lost 0 bases and J lost 5, with 10 bases in between. This CDR3 has 15 residues. Germline CDR1 reads LGHNA; CDR2 reads YSLEER. CDR3 residues: CASSQEAGGTGELFF. The CDR3 DNA is TGCGCCAGCAGCCAAGAGGCGGGTGGGACCGGGGAGCTGTTTTTT.

The gene calls are TRBV6-6 and TRBJ1-5; D gene ambiguous. This CDR3 region has 14 residues. The V gene's germline CDR1 is MNHNY and CDR2 SVGAGI (reference sequence). The V end was cut by 0 bases, the J end by 2 bases, with 5 bases between. CDR3 amino acids: CASSYSRGNQPQHF. CDR3 in DNA: TGTGCCAGCAGTTACTCGCGAGGCAATCAGCCCCAGCATTTT.

The chain has TRBV4-3 and TRBJ1-1; the match to TRBD1 covers 7 bases. The ends lost 3 bases at V and 5 bases at J; junction bases unmatched: 9. CDR3 length equals 15 residues. CDR1 LGHNA and CDR2 YSLEER come from the germline V gene. The CDR3 DNA is TGCGCCAGCAGCCAGGAGAGGGCGACAGGGACTGAAGCTTTCTTT. It specifies CASSQERATGTEAFF.

V gene TRBV7-9 combines with J gene TRBJ2-5; a possible D gene is TRBD1 (6 bases). The CDR3 contains 15 residues. V was clipped by 1 base and J by 5 bases, with 14 bases between them. Germline values: CDR1 SEHNR, CDR2 FQNEAQ (reference sequence). DNA of the CDR3: TGTGCCAGCAGCTTAGTTCAGGGGATACGGGAGACCCAGTACTTC. As protein: CASSLVQGIRETQYF.

The chain employs TRBV27 and TRBJ1-1, with D perhaps TRBD1 (5 bases). The CDR3 contains 14 residues. Per the germline V gene, CDR1 is MNHEY and CDR2 is SMNVEV (reference sequence). Between the trimmed V and J ends, which lost 2 bases and 3 bases, there was a span of 10 bases. CDR3 protein: CASSLIGVHTEAFF. CDR3 sequence (DNA): TGTGCCAGCAGTTTAATAGGGGTTCACACTGAAGCTTTCTTT.

This clone was counted a few times. The V gene is TRBV7-5, the J gene TRBJ1-3. TRBV7-5 is an annotated pseudogene. The CDR3 loop spans 16 amino acids. CDR3 residues: CARSPRRVSSGNTIYF. As DNA, the CDR3 is TGTGCCAGAAGCCCCCGGCGGGTAAGCTCTGGAAACACCATATATTTT.

The gene calls are TRBV6-1 and TRBJ1-1, with a tentative D call TRBD1 (6 bases). V was pared by 2 bases and J by 0 bases, with 22 bases between. The CDR3 spans 19 residues. From germline, CDR1 is MNHNS and CDR2 SASEGT. This CDR3 reads CASSEPLKGGEPMNTEAFF. The CDR3 DNA reads TGTGCCAGCAGTGAACCCCTGAAAGGGGGAGAACCCATGAACACTGAAGCTTTCTTT.

The chain employs TRBV28 and TRBJ2-3; TRBD2 aligns across 7 bases. J gave up 1 base and V 5 bases, and 0 bases lay outside the gene matches. The CDR3 is 13 residues long. Germline CDR1 and CDR2: MDHEN and SYDVKM. The CDR3 nucleotides read TGTGCCAGCAGTGCGGGGGGCACAGATACGCAGTATTTT. As protein: CASSAGGTDTQYF.

Only a few counts were recorded for this clone. The chain couples TRBV5-1 to TRBJ1-1; D remains ambiguous. This CDR3 has 14 residues. CDR1 and CDR2 (germline): SGHRS, YFSETQ. The germline V and J ends were trimmed by 0 bases and 8 bases, with 14 bases remaining between them. The CDR3 spells CASSLEEAKPEAFF. CDR3 nucleotide sequence: TGCGCCAGCAGCTTGGAGGAGGCAAAGCCCGAAGCTTTCTTT.

A remark on this clone: The junction differs from germline at one of its ends, possibly a read error. This chain uses TRBV10-3 with TRBJ2-6, with D possibly matching TRBD1 (5 bases). Germline V gives CDR1 ENHRY, CDR2 SYGVKD. This CDR3 has 13 amino acids. For the CDR3, the DNA is TGTGCCATCAAGGCTAATGGGGCCAACGGCCTGACTTTC. Amino acid sequence: CAIKANGANGLTF.

The chain employs TRBV5-4 and TRBJ1-2, with 9 positions matching TRBD1. The CDR3 is 15 amino acids. Germline-derived CDR1 and CDR2 are SGHNT and YYREEE (reference sequence). V was clipped by 4 bases and J by 4 bases; unmatched bases: 8. The CDR3 DNA reads TGTGCCAGCAGCGGAAACAGGGGGCGTATCTATGGCTACACCTTC. Amino acids: CASSGNRGRIYGYTF.

This clone was observed a single time. V usage is TRBV4-2 and J usage is TRBJ1-6, with 8 bases aligning to TRBD1. Germline V gene data show CDR1 as LGHNA and CDR2 as YNFKEQ. V was pared by 0 bases and J by 7 bases, with 2 bases of the junction left unmatched. This CDR3 has 15 residues. CDR3 bases: TGTGCCAGCAGCCAAGAGACAGGGGTGAATTCACCCCTCCACTTT. Translating it yields CASSQETGVNSPLHF.